The T cell receptor (beta chain) described here comes from a study of T cell responses to AZD1222 COVID-19 vaccine. About the study: It was second doses at about 4 or about 12 weeks that were pooled.

Profiling relied on immunoSEQ multiplex PCR, and the TCRdb table lists in-frame clones only, not all of them. The sample includes about 120,000 clones, 88% of them seen just once. The germline CDR1 and CDR2 sequences are SGHRS and YFSETQ. This CDR3 has 15 residues. Between the trimmed V and J ends, which lost 4 bases and 3 bases, there was a span of 17 bases. The chain uses TRBV5-1 and TRBJ2-7; no firm D call. Sample: peripheral blood, taken on day 0 of AZD1222 vaccination. This sequence was found in an adult in good health. In DNA form, the CDR3 reads TGCGCCAGCAGCCCCATGCTGAGTAGGGTCTACGAGCAGTACTTC. Translation gives CASSPMLSRVYEQYF.